This T cell receptor (beta chain) was sequenced for a study of cytomegalovirus exposure and HLA in healthy donors. 60 Vbeta and 13 Jbeta primers were used in PCR. Repertoires were generated with immunoSEQ multiplex PCR, while TCRdb's copy carries only in-frame clones and drops some. The top ten hold around 9.3% of the sample, which has fewer than 110,000 clones, 75% seen once. CDR3 length: 14 amino acids. The V gene's germline CDR1 is MNHEY and CDR2 SMNVEV (reference sequence). Trimming shortened V by 3 bases and J by 3 bases, and 12 bases separated the two germline ends. The specimen was PBMCs. The rearrangement uses TRBV27 and TRBJ2-7; D possibly corresponds to TRBD2 (6 bases). This clonotype was obtained from a man aged 45 to 65 in good health and CMV-seronegative. The CDR3 DNA sequence: TGTGCCAGCAGTTTTTCAGTGGGGGGCTACGAGCAGTACTTC. Its translation: CASSFSVGGYEQYF.